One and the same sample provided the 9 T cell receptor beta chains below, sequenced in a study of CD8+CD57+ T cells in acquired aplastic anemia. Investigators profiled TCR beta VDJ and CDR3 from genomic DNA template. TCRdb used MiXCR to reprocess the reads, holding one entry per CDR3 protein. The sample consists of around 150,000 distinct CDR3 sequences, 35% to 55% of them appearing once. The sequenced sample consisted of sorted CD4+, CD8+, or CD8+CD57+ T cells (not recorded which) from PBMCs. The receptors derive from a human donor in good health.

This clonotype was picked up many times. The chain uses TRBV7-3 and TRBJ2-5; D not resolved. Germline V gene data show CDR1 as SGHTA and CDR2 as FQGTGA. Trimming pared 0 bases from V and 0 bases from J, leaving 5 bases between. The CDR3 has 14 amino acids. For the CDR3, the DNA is TGTGCCAGCAGCTTAACCCCCAACCAAGAGACCCAGTACTTC. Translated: CASSLTPNQETQYF.

Written as DNA, the CDR3 is TGTGCCAGCAGGGAGGGACTAGCGGGAGGAGAGACCCAGTACTTC. Protein sequence: CASREGLAGGETQYF. The genes are TRBV2 and TRBJ2-5; TRBD2 matches at 15 bases. This CDR3 is built from 15 residues. Germline CDR1 and CDR2: SNHLY and FYNNEI. V trimming: 6 bases; J trimming: 4 bases; junction bases outside the gene matches: 3.

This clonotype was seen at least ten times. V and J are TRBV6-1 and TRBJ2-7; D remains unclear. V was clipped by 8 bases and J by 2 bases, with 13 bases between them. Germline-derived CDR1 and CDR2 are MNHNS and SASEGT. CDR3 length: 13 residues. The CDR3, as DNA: TGTGCCAGCGTGAAGGGCGGAGCCTACGAGCAGTACTTC. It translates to CASVKGGAYEQYF.

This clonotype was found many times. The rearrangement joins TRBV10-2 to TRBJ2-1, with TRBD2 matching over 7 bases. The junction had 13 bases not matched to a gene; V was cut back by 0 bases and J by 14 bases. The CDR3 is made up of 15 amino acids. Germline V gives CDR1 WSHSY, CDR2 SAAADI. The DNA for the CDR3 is TGCGCCAGCAGTGAGTCCGGGGTTTCTCGCGGGAGCGAGTTCTTC. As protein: CASSESGVSRGSEFF.

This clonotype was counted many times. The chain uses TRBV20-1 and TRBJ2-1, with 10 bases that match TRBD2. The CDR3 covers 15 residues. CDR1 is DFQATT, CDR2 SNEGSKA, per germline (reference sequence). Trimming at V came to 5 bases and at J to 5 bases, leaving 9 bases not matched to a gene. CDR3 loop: CSAHPGLAANNEQFF. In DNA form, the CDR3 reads TGCAGTGCTCACCCCGGACTAGCGGCAAACAATGAGCAGTTCTTC.

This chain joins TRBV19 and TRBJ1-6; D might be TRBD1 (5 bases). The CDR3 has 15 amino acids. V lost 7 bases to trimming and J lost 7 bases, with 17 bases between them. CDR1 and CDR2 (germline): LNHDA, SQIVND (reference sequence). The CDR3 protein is CASTIGSGNNSPLHF. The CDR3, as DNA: TGTGCCAGTACCATTGGATCAGGGAACAATTCACCCCTCCACTTT.

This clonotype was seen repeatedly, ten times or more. Here the CDR3 DNA reads TGTGCCAGCAGCCCGACAGGGCGGGAAGGAAAACTGTTTTTT. Its translation: CASSPTGREGKLFF. The chain uses TRBV5-5 and TRBJ1-4; 7 nucleotides line up with TRBD1. Unmatched junction bases numbered 10, after V lost 4 bases and J lost 10 bases. Germline loops: CDR1 SGHKS, CDR2 YYEKEE (reference sequence). There are 14 residues in the CDR3.

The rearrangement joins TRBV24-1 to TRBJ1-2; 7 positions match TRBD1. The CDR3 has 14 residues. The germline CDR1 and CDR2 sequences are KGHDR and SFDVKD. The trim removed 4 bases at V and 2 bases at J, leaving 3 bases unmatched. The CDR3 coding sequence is TGTGCCACCAGTGACTGGGACAGAAACTATGGCTACACCTTC. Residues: CATSDWDRNYGYTF.

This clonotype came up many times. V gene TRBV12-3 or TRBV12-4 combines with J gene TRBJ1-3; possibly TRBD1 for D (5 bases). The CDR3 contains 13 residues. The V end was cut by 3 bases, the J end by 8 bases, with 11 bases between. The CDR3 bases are TGTGCCAGCAGTTTGGGGCCTGGGGACACCATATATTTT. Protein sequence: CASSLGPGDTIYF.